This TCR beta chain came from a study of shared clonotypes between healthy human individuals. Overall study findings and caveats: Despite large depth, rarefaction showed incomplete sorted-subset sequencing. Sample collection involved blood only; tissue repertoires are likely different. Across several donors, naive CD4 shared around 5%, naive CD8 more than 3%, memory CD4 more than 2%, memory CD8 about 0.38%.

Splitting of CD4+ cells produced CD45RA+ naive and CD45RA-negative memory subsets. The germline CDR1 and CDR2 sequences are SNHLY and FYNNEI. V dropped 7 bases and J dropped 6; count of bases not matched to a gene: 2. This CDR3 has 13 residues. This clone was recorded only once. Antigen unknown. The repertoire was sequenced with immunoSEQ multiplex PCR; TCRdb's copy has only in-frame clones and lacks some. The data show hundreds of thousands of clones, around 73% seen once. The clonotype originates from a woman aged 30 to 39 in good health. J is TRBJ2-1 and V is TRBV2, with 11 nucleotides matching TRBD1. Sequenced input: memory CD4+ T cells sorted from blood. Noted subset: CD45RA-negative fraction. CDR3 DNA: TGTGCCAGCAAGGGGACAGGGGGCAATGAGCAGTTCTTC. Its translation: CASKGTGGNEQFF.